A single sample is the source of the 22 T cell receptor beta chains below, sequenced in a study of blood T cell repertoires in COVID-19. Sequencing was performed with immunoSEQ multiplex PCR; in TCRdb, only in-frame clones are kept and a portion is missing. The table includes about 97,000 clones, more than 85% detected once. The sequencing input was peripheral blood. The receptors shown here come from a man younger than 35 with acute or convalescent COVID-19.

The rearrangement uses TRBV5-8 and TRBJ1-6, with D unresolved. Germline V gene data show CDR1 as SGHTS and CDR2 as YDEGEE. The germline V and J ends were trimmed by 2 bases and 7 bases, with 25 bases remaining between them. The CDR3 has 19 residues. The DNA of the CDR3 is TGTGCCAGCAGCTTTACAAGAATAGACCCCCCTTCCGGGAATTCACCCCTCCACTTT. Translation gives CASSFTRIDPPSGNSPLHF.

This clone was observed a few times. The chain recombines TRBV19 with TRBJ1-4, with D perhaps TRBD1 (6 bases). V lost 3 bases and J 2 bases, leaving 10 bases between the germline ends. The CDR3 runs to 15 residues. Germline CDR1 and CDR2: LNHDA and SQIVND (reference sequence). In DNA, the CDR3 is TGTGCCAGTAGTATCACAGGGCAGACTAATGAAAAACTGTTTTTT. As protein: CASSITGQTNEKLFF.

This chain joins TRBV27 and TRBJ1-1; D possibly corresponds to TRBD1 (6 bases). The V gene lost 0 bases and the J gene lost 2 bases, with 13 bases spanning the gap. The CDR3 extends over 16 amino acids. CDR1 and CDR2 from the germline V gene are MNHEY and SMNVEV (reference sequence). CDR3 in DNA: TGTGCCAGCAGTTTATCGATGACAGGTTTAAACACTGAAGCTTTCTTT. It yields the protein CASSLSMTGLNTEAFF.

This chain links TRBV5-1 with TRBJ1-5; D gene unclear. Germline CDR1 and CDR2: SGHRS and YFSETQ. The V end lost 4 bases, the J end lost 0 bases, and 8 bases lay between the germline ends. The CDR3 has 14 amino acids. The DNA for the CDR3 is TGCGCCAGCAGCATGGACGGTAGCAATCAGCCCCAGCATTTT. This sequence encodes CASSMDGSNQPQHF.

This clone was observed once. This chain uses TRBV5-4 with TRBJ1-3; TRBD1 might be the D (5 bases). CDR1 and CDR2 (germline): SGHNT, YYREEE (reference sequence). Trimming took 3 bases from V and 0 from J, leaving 13 bases between them. This CDR3 has 16 amino acids. As DNA, the CDR3 is TGTGCCAGCAGCTCCGGACATACATTCTCTGGAAACACCATATATTTT. It is translated as CASSSGHTFSGNTIYF.

The V gene is TRBV27, the J gene TRBJ1-6; 9 nucleotides match TRBD1. The length of the CDR3 is 16 residues. CDR1 MNHEY and CDR2 SMNVEV come from the germline V gene (reference sequence). V gave up 3 bases and J gave up 1 base; unmatched junction bases: 1. The CDR3 region is CASSFGTGSYNSPLHF. Here the CDR3 DNA reads TGTGCCAGCAGTTTCGGGACAGGGTCCTATAATTCACCCCTCCACTTT.

The J gene is TRBJ2-5, the V gene TRBV18; unclear D gene. The CDR3 length is 13 residues. The V end lost 2 bases, the J end lost 2 bases, and 6 bases lay between the germline ends. Germline V gene data show CDR1 as KGHSH and CDR2 as LQKENI. The CDR3 protein is CASSPTTQETQYF. The DNA of the CDR3 is TGTGCCAGCTCACCAACCACACAAGAGACCCAGTACTTC.

CDR3 bases: TGCGCCAGCAGACGTACAGGGGTCGGCGCAGATACGCAGTATTTT. Translated: CASRRTGVGADTQYF. V and J are TRBV5-1 and TRBJ2-3, with TRBD1 identical over 7 bases. The trim removed 5 bases at V and 4 bases at J, leaving 10 bases unmatched. The germline V gene has CDR1 SGHRS and CDR2 YFSETQ. This CDR3 region has 15 residues.

J is TRBJ2-5 and V is TRBV9; possible D gene TRBD2, 7 bases. The CDR3 contains 16 residues. Germline lookup yields CDR1 SGDLS and CDR2 YYNGEE. Trimming shortened V by 4 bases and J by 0 bases, and 16 bases separated the two germline ends. CDR3 amino acids: CASSTGTTAYQETQYF. The CDR3 region has the DNA TGTGCCAGCAGCACAGGGACTACCGCGTACCAAGAGACCCAGTACTTC.

J is TRBJ1-5 and V is TRBV19, with 9 bases identical to TRBD1. The junction had 5 bases not matched to a gene; V was cut back by 4 bases and J by 4 bases. From germline, CDR1 is LNHDA and CDR2 SQIVND (reference sequence). This CDR3 has 15 residues. For the CDR3, the DNA is TGTGCCAGTAGTACAGGACAGGGGAGAAATCAGCCCCAGCATTTT. The encoded protein is CASSTGQGRNQPQHF.

The chain couples TRBV19 to TRBJ2-2; TRBD2 agrees at 7 bases. This CDR3 is 15 amino acids long. The germline gives CDR1 LNHDA, CDR2 SQIVND (reference sequence). The V and J ends lost 3 bases and 4 bases, in that order; junction bases with no gene match: 5. The CDR3 nucleotides are TGTGCCAGTAGTATCGGGGGGACGGGCACCGGGGAGCTGTTTTTT. Its translation: CASSIGGTGTGELFF. The full variable domain, completed using reference TRBV19 and TRBJ2-2, is DGGITQSPKYLFRKEGQNVTLSCEQNLNHDAMYWYRQDPGQGLRLIYYSQIVNDFQKGDIAEGYSVSREKKESFPLTVTSAQKNPTAFYLCASSIGGTGTGELFFGEGSRLTVL.

The chain employs TRBV30 and TRBJ1-5, with D possibly being TRBD1 (6 bases). The CDR3 has 14 residues. Trimming took off 4 bases at V and 0 bases at J, with 10 bases between the two ends. Germline CDR1 and CDR2: GTSNPN and SVGIG (reference sequence). CDR3 loop: CAWTRQVSNQPQHF. DNA of the CDR3: TGTGCCTGGACCCGACAGGTTAGCAATCAGCCCCAGCATTTT.

This chain connects TRBV11-2 to TRBJ2-3; 7 nucleotides match TRBD1. The V segment lost 3 bases and the J segment 0 bases; nucleotides outside the gene matches: 3. CDR3 length: 15 amino acids. Germline CDR1 is SGHAT and CDR2 is FQNNGV. CDR3 in amino acids: CASSFGTASTDTQYF. The CDR3 DNA follows: TGTGCCAGCAGCTTCGGGACAGCTAGCACAGATACGCAGTATTTT.

This clone was recorded a few times. V is TRBV20-1 and J is TRBJ1-4; D is possibly TRBD1 (5 bases). V was cut by 6 bases and J by 8 bases, with 7 bases left in between. CDR3 length equals 10 residues. In germline, CDR1 is DFQATT, CDR2 SNEGSKA (reference sequence). The DNA for the CDR3 is TGCAGTGCGGAGGGGGAAAAACTGTTTTTT. As protein: CSAEGEKLFF.

The V gene is TRBV5-4, the J gene TRBJ2-2; TRBD2 matches 8 bases. From germline, CDR1 is SGHNT and CDR2 YYREEE (reference sequence). With 4 bases clipped from V and 5 bases from J, the junction kept 4 bases outside the gene matches. CDR3 size: 14 residues. CDR3: CASSPTSATGELFF. Here the CDR3 DNA reads TGTGCCAGCAGCCCGACTAGCGCAACCGGGGAGCTGTTTTTT. Full variable domain (remainder filled in from reference TRBV5-4 and TRBJ2-2): ETGVTQSPTHLIKTRGQQVTLRCSSQSGHNTVSWYQQALGQGPQFIFQYYREEENGRGNFPPRFSGLQFPNYSSELNVNALELDDSALYLCASSPTSATGELFFGEGSRLTVL.

The rearrangement links TRBV5-1 to TRBJ1-1; 7 bases are shared with TRBD1. CDR3 length: 16 residues. Germline V gives CDR1 SGHRS, CDR2 YFSETQ. V was pared by 2 bases and J by 0 bases, with 7 bases of the junction left unmatched. CDR3 protein: CASSFTGAPMNTEAFF. The CDR3 nucleotides are TGCGCCAGCAGCTTTACAGGGGCCCCTATGAACACTGAAGCTTTCTTT.

J is TRBJ2-5 and V is TRBV12-3 or TRBV12-4, with D hard to call. The length of the CDR3 is 13 residues. V lost 2 bases and J 5 bases, leaving 9 bases between the germline ends. The CDR3 loop reads CASSLSSRETQYF. The CDR3 DNA reads as TGTGCCAGCAGTTTATCCAGCAGGGAGACCCAGTACTTC.

The chain joins TRBV27 to TRBJ2-7; TRBD2 matches at 7 bases. The CDR3 is 14 amino acids. The ends lost 5 bases at V and 3 bases at J; junction bases unmatched: 7. CDR1 and CDR2 (germline): MNHEY, SMNVEV (reference sequence). DNA of the CDR3: TGTGCCAGCAGTGCAGGACTAGACCTCTACGAGCAGTACTTC. This codes for CASSAGLDLYEQYF.

The gene calls are TRBV7-9 and TRBJ1-1; D perhaps matches TRBD1 (5 bases). CDR1 SEHNR and CDR2 FQNEAQ come from the germline V gene (reference sequence). This CDR3 contains 14 residues. The V end was cut by 5 bases, the J end by 4 bases, with 14 bases between. Here the CDR3 DNA reads TGTGCCAGCAGCACCCAGGGTAGCGGCACTGAAGCTTTCTTT. This encodes CASSTQGSGTEAFF.

The chain joins TRBV27 to TRBJ1-6, with 7 positions matching TRBD1. This CDR3 is built from 14 residues. The V segment lost 3 bases and the J segment 5 bases; nucleotides outside the gene matches: 1. The V gene's germline CDR1 is MNHEY and CDR2 SMNVEV (reference sequence). The CDR3 reads CASSFGTDNSPLHF. The CDR3 bases are TGTGCCAGCAGTTTCGGGACAGATAATTCACCCCTCCACTTT.

The chain has TRBV18 and TRBJ1-6; TRBD1 aligns across 10 bases. This CDR3 is 16 amino acids long. Germline CDR1 is KGHSH and CDR2 is LQKENI. With 2 bases clipped from V and 8 bases from J, the junction kept 6 bases outside the gene matches. The CDR3 sequence is CASSPRQGASDSPLHF. The DNA for the CDR3 is TGTGCCAGCTCACCAAGACAGGGGGCATCAGATTCACCCCTCCACTTT.

The rearrangement joins TRBV4-2 to TRBJ1-6; unclear D gene. Germline V gene sequence: CDR1 LGHNA, CDR2 YNFKEQ. The CDR3 sequence is 18 residues long. V gave up 4 bases and J gave up 10 bases, with 26 bases separating them. The CDR3 sequence: CASSLQRNLDAFWSPLHF. CDR3 coding DNA: TGTGCCAGCAGCCTTCAGAGGAACCTCGATGCGTTTTGGTCACCCCTCCACTTT.